A selection of T cell receptor beta chains follows, all from one sample in a study of glioma-infiltrating T cells after dendritic cell vaccination. TCRdb keeps only in-frame clones here, not all; method: immunoSEQ multiplex PCR. The profile shows roughly 100,000 clones, approximately 80% of them singletons. Specimen: blood, collected before dendritic cell vaccination. The receptors were sampled from a human donor with glioblastoma. Each CDR3 is given with its conserved first and last residue. A D gene is named only where the DNA matches it firmly. Clone size is given for some rows only: seen once, a few or many times, or a class if the clone is expanded.

V	D	size	J	CDR3	DNA
TRBV7-9	.	.	TRBJ1-2	CASSLGHRVSNGYTF	TGTGCCAGCAGCTTAGGGCACAGGGTTTCTAATGGCTACACCTTC
TRBV9	.	once	TRBJ1-1	CASSLGTPNTEAFF	TGTGCCAGCAGCTTAGGGACACCGAACACTGAAGCTTTCTTT
TRBV11-2	TRBD1	.	TRBJ2-7	CASSPLTGGIYEQYF	TGTGCCAGCAGCCCCTTAACAGGGGGCATCTACGAGCAGTACTTC
TRBV30	.	.	TRBJ2-3	CAWGTSRQGTDTQYF	TGTGCCTGGGGGACCTCCCGACAGGGCACAGATACGCAGTATTTT
TRBV30	.	.	TRBJ2-7	CAWSVAGVNEQYF	TGTGCCTGGAGTGTAGCAGGGGTAAACGAGCAGTACTTC
TRBV27	TRBD1	.	TRBJ1-5	CASSFTGELSWPQHF	TGTGCCAGCAGTTTTACAGGGGAGCTATCTTGGCCCCAGCATTTT
TRBV21-1	.	.	TRBJ1-6	CARGGTGTYNSPLHF	TGTGCCAGGGGGGGGACAGGGACCTATAATTCACCCCTCCACTTT
TRBV4-1	.	once	TRBJ1-5	CASSQASGSRYQPQHF	TGCGCCAGCAGCCAAGCTTCCGGGTCGCGGTATCAGCCCCAGCATTTT
TRBV27	TRBD1	few	TRBJ2-7	CASSFLAGQGYLEQYF	TGTGCCAGCAGTTTTTTGGCGGGACAGGGTTATTTGGAGCAGTACTTC
TRBV21-1	.	few	TRBJ2-4	CASSKNRSRWAKNIQYF	TGTGCCAGCAGCAAAAACCGGTCTCGCTGGGCCAAAAACATTCAGTACTTC
TRBV18	TRBD1	few	TRBJ1-4	CASSQGANEKLFF	TGTGCCAGCTCACAGGGGGCGAATGAAAAACTGTTTTTT
TRBV7-9	TRBD2	.	TRBJ2-2	CASSLKGLAVNTGELFF	TGTGCCAGCAGCTTAAAGGGTCTAGCGGTGAACACCGGGGAGCTGTTTTTT
TRBV19	TRBD1	few	TRBJ1-2	CASRTTGQGFYGYTF	TGTGCCAGTAGAACCACCGGACAGGGCTTCTATGGCTACACCTTC
TRBV18	TRBD2	.	TRBJ2-7	CASSAGTSGVRTYEQYF	TGTGCCAGCTCAGCCGGGACTAGCGGGGTACGAACCTACGAGCAGTACTTC
TRBV7-2	TRBD1	few	TRBJ1-1	CASSLLWDRGQNTEAFF	TGTGCCAGCAGCTTATTGTGGGACAGGGGGCAAAACACTGAAGCTTTCTTT
TRBV5-1	TRBD2	.	TRBJ2-3	CASGLAVRRTDTQYF	TGCGCCAGCGGGCTAGCGGTCCGACGCACAGATACGCAGTATTTT
TRBV4-1	.	.	TRBJ1-1	CASTRGGTEAFF	TGCGCCAGCACCCGGGGGGGGACTGAAGCTTTCTTT
TRBV11-2	TRBD2	.	TRBJ2-7	CASSPASGGAISYEQYF	TGTGCCAGCAGCCCGGCTAGCGGGGGGGCTATTTCCTACGAGCAGTACTTC
TRBV4-3	.	.	TRBJ1-1	CASSQSGDTEAFF	TGCGCCAGCAGCCAAAGCGGTGACACTGAAGCTTTCTTT
TRBV2	.	.	TRBJ2-7	CAGTGFSYEQYF	TGTGCCGGTACAGGGTTCTCCTACGAGCAGTACTTC
TRBV5-6	.	.	TRBJ1-6	CASSLGTEDSPLHF	TGTGCCAGCAGCTTGGGGACAGAGGATTCACCCCTCCACTTT
TRBV5-1	.	few	TRBJ1-1	CASSLFASQTEAFF	TGCGCCAGCAGCTTGTTTGCCAGTCAGACTGAAGCTTTCTTT